The 20 T cell receptor beta chains reported below all come from one sample, sequenced in a study of shared clonotypes between healthy human individuals. Clones were read by immunoSEQ multiplex PCR, and TCRdb kept only the in-frame ones, dropping some. The table has approximately 2.5 million clones, roughly nine tenths seen once; the top ten hold 0.13% to 0.15%. Sequencing was performed on naive CD4+ T cells sorted from blood. As for subset: CD45RA+ positively selected. The receptors here all came from a man aged 18 to 35 in good health.

This chain joins TRBV5-4 and TRBJ1-2; the D gene is possibly TRBD1 (6 bases). CDR1 and CDR2 (germline): SGHNT, YYREEE (reference sequence). The CDR3 loop spans 14 amino acids. V was trimmed by 2 bases and J by 6 bases, leaving 14 bases between them. The CDR3 sequence is CASSFWQGSHGYTF. The CDR3 coding sequence is TGTGCCAGCAGCTTTTGGCAGGGGAGCCATGGCTACACCTTC.

With respect to this clone: Within the sample, other DNA sequences also encode this same CDR3. This chain joins TRBV10-3 and TRBJ2-3; D is unresolved. The CDR3 consists of 13 residues. Germline loops: CDR1 ENHRY, CDR2 SYGVKD. V lost 0 bases to trimming and J lost 6 bases, with 7 bases between them. CDR3 protein: CAISESKTDTQYF. CDR3 sequence (DNA): TGTGCCATCAGTGAGTCCAAAACGGATACGCAGTATTTT.

This clone was seen once. The rearrangement links TRBV5-6 to TRBJ1-6, with D unclear. The CDR3 sequence is 14 residues long. V lost 0 bases to trimming and J lost 7 bases, with 8 bases between them. Germline loops: CDR1 SGHDT, CDR2 YYEEEE. The CDR3 sequence is CASSLDGMNSPLHF. The DNA for the CDR3 is TGTGCCAGCAGCTTGGACGGAATGAATTCACCCCTCCACTTT.

The chain employs TRBV6-6 and TRBJ2-5; D uncertain. The last part of the DNA fits TRBJ2-7 better; the J call may be wrong. CDR1 is MNHNY, CDR2 SVGAGI, per germline (reference sequence). This CDR3 has 14 amino acids. CDR3 loop: CASSYSSRIYEQYF. CDR3 DNA: TGTGCCAGCAGTTACTCGTCCAGGATCTACGAGCAGTACTTC.

CDR3 sequence reads: CASSQDGTGGGSYEQYF. DNA for the CDR3: TGCGCCAGCAGCCAAGATGGCACAGGGGGGGGCTCCTACGAGCAGTACTTC. The chain combines TRBV4-1 with TRBJ2-7; the D gene is possibly TRBD1 (8 bases). This CDR3 comprises 17 residues. Trimming took off 0 bases at V and 0 bases at J, with 15 bases between the two ends. Germline CDR1 and CDR2: MGHRA and YSYEKL.

This clone was seen once. The J gene is TRBJ2-7, the V gene TRBV11-2; no firm D call. V was pared by 5 bases and J by 2 bases, with 16 bases between. The CDR3 totals 15 residues. The germline gives CDR1 SGHAT, CDR2 FQNNGV. The CDR3 here is CASSAPRIGTYEQYF. CDR3 DNA: TGTGCCAGCAGCGCCCCGAGGATAGGAACCTACGAGCAGTACTTC. The full variable domain, completed using reference TRBV11-2 and TRBJ2-7, is EAGVAQSPRYKIIEKRQSVAFWCNPISGHATLYWYQQILGQGPKLLIQFQNNGVVDDSQLPKDRFSAERLKGVDSTLKIQPAKLEDSAVYLCASSAPRIGTYEQYFGPGTRLTVT.

As regards this clone: Germline is not matched at one junction end, which may reflect a read error. The rearrangement joins TRBV6-5 to TRBJ1-2; D gene uncertain. The germline V gene encodes CDR1 MNHEY and CDR2 SVGAGI. The CDR3 loop spans 12 amino acids. The CDR3: CASSESRVLHWF. The CDR3 nucleotides are TGTGCCAGCAGTGAGTCGCGAGTACTCCATTGGTTC.

This clone came up once. The chain combines TRBV7-2 with TRBJ2-4, with a possible D match to TRBD1 (6 bases). Germline-derived CDR1 and CDR2 are SGHTA and FQGNSA. Trimming took 6 bases from V and 5 from J, leaving 14 bases between them. CDR3 length equals 14 residues. DNA of the CDR3: TGTGCCAGCAGTCACAGGGTTGGTGAAAACATTCAGTACTTC. It is translated as CASSHRVGENIQYF.

Notes on this clone: This same CDR3 is encoded by further DNA sequences in the sample. The CDR3 loop is CASSLAGGGQPQHF. The CDR3, as DNA: TGTGCCAGCAGCTTAGCAGGGGGAGGGCAGCCCCAGCATTTT. The J gene is TRBJ1-5, the V gene TRBV11-2; 7 nucleotides agree with TRBD1. V lost 1 base, J lost 7 bases, and 4 bases stayed unmatched. The CDR3 has 14 residues. From germline, CDR1 is SGHAT and CDR2 FQNNGV.

V is TRBV21-1 and J is TRBJ1-2. TRBV21-1 is listed as a pseudogene. The CDR3 is 13 residues long. This CDR3 reads CASRVKREYGYTF. The CDR3 DNA reads as TGTGCCAGCAGGGTAAAAAGGGAGTATGGCTACACCTTC.

This clone was seen more than once but under ten times. V is TRBV5-1 and J is TRBJ1-1; TRBD1 aligns across 9 bases. CDR3 length: 15 residues. Germline V gene lookup returns CDR1 SGHRS and CDR2 YFSETQ. The ends lost 0 bases at V and 6 bases at J; junction bases unmatched: 6. CDR3 sequence (DNA): TGCGCCAGCAGCTTGGGGGACAGGGATGACGCTGAAGCTTTCTTT. Encoded protein: CASSLGDRDDAEAFF.

On this clone itself: This same CDR3 is encoded by further DNA sequences in the sample. The V call is TRBV10-3, the J call TRBJ1-3; the D is unclear. Trimming pared 4 bases from V and 4 bases from J, leaving 5 bases between. The CDR3 spans 12 residues. CDR1 is ENHRY and CDR2 is SYGVKD in the germline V gene. The CDR3 here is CAISGSGNTIYF. The CDR3 DNA is TGTGCCATCAGTGGATCAGGAAACACCATATATTTT.

With regard to this clone: The sample contains more than one DNA sequence encoding this CDR3. The chain links TRBV30 to TRBJ2-3, with 8 bases matching TRBD2. The germline V gene encodes CDR1 GTSNPN and CDR2 SVGIG (reference sequence). The J segment lost 3 bases and the V segment lost 3 bases, leaving 2 bases of the junction unmatched. This CDR3 is 13 amino acids long. DNA for the CDR3: TGTGCCTGGAGCGGGGGGGCGACAGATACGCAGTATTTT. This encodes CAWSGGATDTQYF. The whole variable domain, filled in from reference TRBV30 and TRBJ2-3, reads SQTIHQWPATLVQPVGSPLSLECTVEGTSNPNLYWYRQAAGRGLQLLFYSVGIGQISSEVPQNLSASRPQDRQFILSSKKLLLSDSGFYLCAWSGGATDTQYFGPGTRLTVL.

The V gene is TRBV4-3, the J gene TRBJ1-4; D is undetermined. V was trimmed by 3 bases and J by 2 bases, leaving 13 bases between them. The germline V gene has CDR1 LGHNA and CDR2 YSLEER. The CDR3 extends over 16 amino acids. CDR3 sequence: CASSHSKGHTNEKLFF. CDR3 nucleotides: TGCGCCAGCAGCCATTCTAAGGGTCACACTAATGAAAAACTGTTTTTT.

The rearrangement joins TRBV6-5 to TRBJ2-7; D gene uncertain. Germline CDR1 is MNHEY and CDR2 is SVGAGI. V was trimmed by 3 bases and J by 0 bases, leaving 6 bases between them. This CDR3 has 13 residues. The CDR3 is CASSYVSSYEQYF. In nucleotides, the CDR3 is TGTGCCAGCAGTTATGTTAGCTCCTACGAGCAGTACTTC.

About this clone itself: Other DNA sequences in this specimen translate into the identical CDR3. The chain recombines TRBV18 with TRBJ1-6; no clear D gene. The germline V gene has CDR1 KGHSH and CDR2 LQKENI. Trimming stripped 5 bases from V and 5 bases from J, with 7 bases between. CDR3 length: 13 amino acids. CDR3 sequence reads: CASSALDNSPLHF. DNA of the CDR3: TGTGCCAGCTCAGCCTTGGATAATTCACCCCTCCACTTT.

J is TRBJ2-1 and V is TRBV9, with TRBD1 matching over 9 bases. CDR3 length: 14 amino acids. The V and J ends lost 4 bases and 8 bases, in that order; junction bases with no gene match: 7. Germline CDR1 reads SGDLS; CDR2 reads YYNGEE. CDR3 coding DNA: TGTGCCAGCAGCTTCGGGACAGGGTTGTATGAGCAGTTCTTC. It translates to CASSFGTGLYEQFF.

This clone showed up just once. The same CDR3 can be traced to other DNA sequences in this sample. The gene calls are TRBV5-1 and TRBJ2-1, with 7 positions matching TRBD1. J lost 5 bases, V lost 0 bases, and 5 bases had no gene match. Germline assignment: CDR1 SGHRS and CDR2 YFSETQ. The CDR3 contains 15 residues. This CDR3 is CASSLAGTDHNEQFF. The CDR3, as DNA: TGCGCCAGCAGCTTGGCCGGGACAGATCACAATGAGCAGTTCTTC.

Turning to this clone: This sample also contains other DNA sequences that code for the same CDR3. The rearrangement joins TRBV28 to TRBJ2-2; maybe TRBD1 (5 bases). The CDR3 is 13 amino acids. The germline CDR1 and CDR2 sequences are MDHEN and SYDVKM. V shed 2 bases and J shed 5 bases, with 6 bases lying between them. CDR3 DNA: TGTGCCAGCAGTTTAGCAGGGACCGGGGAGCTGTTTTTT. Encoded protein: CASSLAGTGELFF. The variable domain in full, with the rest retrieved from reference TRBV28 and TRBJ2-2, is DVKVTQSSRYLVKRTGEKVFLECVQDMDHENMFWYRQDPGLGLRLIYFSYDVKMKEKGDIPEGYSVSREKKERFSLILESASTNQTSMYLCASSLAGTGELFFGEGSRLTVL.

The chain couples TRBV4-1 to TRBJ2-5; tentative D call: TRBD2 (6 bases). V lost 0 bases and J lost 7, with 12 bases in between. Per the germline V gene, CDR1 is MGHRA and CDR2 is YSYEKL. This CDR3 spans 14 amino acids. CDR3 nucleotides: TGCGCCAGCAGCCAAGATGGAAGGGAGGCGACCCAGTACTTC. Translated: CASSQDGREATQYF.